The text below deals with one T cell receptor (beta chain). Its antigen remains unidentified. The sample originates from a study of cytomegalovirus exposure and HLA in healthy donors. The CDR3 is 20 residues long. Germline V gene data show CDR1 as LGHNT and CDR2 as FRNRAP. Trimming cost V 1 base and J 2 bases, with 27 bases left between them. Notes on the study in general: Many donors shared some public TCRs, even though most TCR sequences were rare. Several of the most significant clusters were apparently associated with common viral pathogens in a later analysis. Some highly shared sequence variants likely arose as a pipeline artifact. The investigators catalogued 150 to 200 TCR beta chains as cytomegalovirus-associated.

The study ran its PCR with 60 Vbeta and 13 Jbeta primers. The protocol was immunoSEQ multiplex PCR, while the TCRdb copy is restricted to in-frame clones and leaves out a portion. The top ten clones hold about 3% of a sample with roughly 200,000 clones, roughly 80% of them seen once. This chain links TRBV12-5 with TRBJ2-7; perhaps TRBD2 as D (7 bases). Sequenced material: PBMCs. This TCR was recovered from a man aged 40-55 years in good health and CMV-seropositive. The CDR3 sequence: CASGLGRKGGTHTTTYEQYF. The CDR3, as DNA: TGTGCTAGTGGTTTGGGGAGAAAGGGGGGGACACACACCACGACCTACGAGCAGTACTTC.